The T cell receptor beta chain under discussion was sequenced for a study of blood T cell repertoires in COVID-19. About the study: Samples taken during acute and convalescent COVID-19 were collected in the United States, Italy and Spain. T cells, B-cell-depleted T cells, or PBMCs provided the cDNA or gDNA that served as material.

TCRdb keeps only in-frame clones here, not all; method: immunoSEQ multiplex PCR. The table shows around 450,000 clones, with roughly 88% occurring only once. Either two negative PCRs, clearance, or symptom resolution qualified Cohort 3 donors as recovered. Germline loops: CDR1 SGHTA, CDR2 FQGNSA. The CDR3 extends over 13 amino acids. V lost 4 bases and J lost 10, with 11 bases in between. The specimen sequenced was PBMCs or T cells enriched from blood (not recorded which). This TCR came from a man aged 18-30 years who had recovered from COVID-19. This chain links TRBV7-2 with TRBJ1-6, with a possible D match to TRBD1 (5 bases). For the CDR3, the DNA is TGTGCCAGCAGCTCAACTCAGGGATCACCCCTCCACTTT. Its protein product is CASSSTQGSPLHF.